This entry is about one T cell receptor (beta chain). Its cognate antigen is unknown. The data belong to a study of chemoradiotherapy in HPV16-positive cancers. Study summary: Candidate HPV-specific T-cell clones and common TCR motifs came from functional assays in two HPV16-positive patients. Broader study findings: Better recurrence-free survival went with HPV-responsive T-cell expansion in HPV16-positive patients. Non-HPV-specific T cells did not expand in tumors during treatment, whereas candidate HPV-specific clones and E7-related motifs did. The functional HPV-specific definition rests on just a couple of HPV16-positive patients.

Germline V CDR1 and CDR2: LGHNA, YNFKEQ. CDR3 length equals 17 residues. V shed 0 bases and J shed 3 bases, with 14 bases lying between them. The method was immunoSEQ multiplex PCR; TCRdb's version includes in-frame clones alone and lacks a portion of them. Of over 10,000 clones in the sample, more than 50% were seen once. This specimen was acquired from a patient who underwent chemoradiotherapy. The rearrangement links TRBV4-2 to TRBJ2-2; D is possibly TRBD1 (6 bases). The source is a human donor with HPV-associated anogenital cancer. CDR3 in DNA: TGTGCCAGCAGCCAAGATCTCCTCTACAGGGACACCGGGGAGCTGTTTTTT. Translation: CASSQDLLYRDTGELFF.